This note documents a single T cell receptor beta chain sequence. Its antigen is unidentified. This entry comes from a study of cytomegalovirus exposure and HLA in healthy donors. Notes on the study in general: The dataset shows that most TCR sequences were rare, while some public TCRs occurred in many donors. Cytomegalovirus association was assigned to some 160 TCR beta chains.

The J segment lost 6 bases and the V segment lost 1 base, leaving 15 bases of the junction unmatched. CDR3 length: 17 residues. Per germline, CDR1 SEHNR and CDR2 FQNEAQ (reference sequence). Only in-frame clones appear in the TCRdb table, and some are missing; sequencing was by immunoSEQ multiplex PCR. Among roughly 130,000 clones listed, 85% to 90% were seen once. The chain employs TRBV7-9 and TRBJ2-7; the match to TRBD1 covers 7 bases. Sequencing was performed on PBMCs. The clonotype originates from a man aged 25-40 years in good health and CMV-seronegative. The CDR3 here is CASSLDGTARRAREQYF. CDR3 nucleotides: TGTGCCAGCAGCTTAGACGGGACAGCCCGACGGGCGCGCGAGCAGTACTTC. Full variable domain (outside the CDR3, taken from reference TRBV7-9 and TRBJ2-7): DTGVSQNPRHKITKRGQNVTFRCDPISEHNRLYWYRQTLGQGPEFLTYFQNEAQLEKSRLLSDRFSAERPKGSFSTLEIQRTEQGDSAMYLCASSLDGTARRAREQYFGPGTRLTVT.